The entry that follows covers one T cell receptor beta chain sequence. CDR1 and CDR2 from the germline V gene are KGHSH and LQKENI. The CDR3 is made up of 16 amino acids. The V segment lost 3 bases and the J segment 3 bases; nucleotides outside the gene matches: 4. The data belong to a study of blood T cell repertoires in COVID-19. In the original analysis: It was from reference gene primer amplification that nucleated cell counts were estimated. TCRdb keeps only in-frame clones here, not all; method: immunoSEQ multiplex PCR. The DNA was the basis for D and trimming; V, J and clone size are from that table. The sample carries 140,000 to 150,000 clones, about 84% recorded once.

V and J are TRBV18 and TRBJ2-1; 11 nucleotides agree with TRBD2. The receptor was derived from a woman aged 45-59 years with acute or convalescent COVID-19. Sequenced material: peripheral blood. CDR3 DNA: TGTGCCAGCTCACCGAATCTAGCGGGGGGCTACAATGAGCAGTTCTTC. Translation gives CASSPNLAGGYNEQFF.